This T cell receptor beta chain is from a study of vaccination and CD4 T cells after COVID-19. Treatment reported: approximately 10-day PBMC culture with coronavirus spike peptide pools or control peptides (ViraFEST assay). ViraFEST relied on peptide pools to expand antigen-specific T cells; the TCRs were sequenced afterward. The Oncomine TCR Beta short-read assay sequenced DNA from cultured CD4+ T cells. TCRdb redid the calling of the PCR reads with MiXCR, one entry per CDR3 protein. The sample records 11,000 to 15,000 distinct CDR3 sequences, about 35% being singletons. Concerning this clonotype itself: Its specificity is unknown.

This TCR was sampled from a human donor with COVID-19. Sequenced material: cultured CD4+ T cells from blood.

In DNA, the CDR3 is TGCAGTGCTAGAGCTTTTCGGGGAGCCGGGGAGCTGTTTTTT. Translation: CSARAFRGAGELFF. The V and J genes are TRBV20-1 and TRBJ2-2; tentative D call: TRBD2 (5 bases). Looked up from germline, CDR1 is DFQATT and CDR2 is SNEGSKA (reference sequence). V lost 1 base, J lost 6 bases, and 12 bases lay in between. The CDR3 runs 14 residues.